The 8 T cell receptor beta chains listed next were all sequenced from one sample in a study of blood T cell repertoires in COVID-19. Here immunoSEQ multiplex PCR was the method, and the copy in TCRdb shows in-frame clones only, minus some. Among roughly 90,000 clones listed, 86% were seen once. The specimen sequenced was peripheral blood. These TCRs come from a human donor in a cohort sampled during active COVID-19.

The chain uses TRBV10-1 and TRBJ2-5; 9 bases line up with TRBD2. Germline V gives CDR1 WNHNN, CDR2 SYGVQD (reference sequence). This CDR3 contains 14 residues. The trim removed 6 bases at V and 1 base at J, leaving 3 bases unmatched. CDR3 sequence: CASRASGAQETQYF. The CDR3, as DNA: TGCGCCAGCAGAGCTAGCGGGGCCCAAGAGACCCAGTACTTC.

The chain carries TRBV6-2 or TRBV6-3 and TRBJ2-2, with D unclear. Trimming cost V 2 bases and J 1 base, with 5 bases left between them. This CDR3 contains 14 residues. Germline V gene lookup returns CDR1 MNHEY and CDR2 SVGEGT. The CDR3 spells CASSYRQNTGELFF. CDR3 DNA sequence: TGTGCCAGCAGTTACAGACAGAACACCGGGGAGCTGTTTTTT.

The CDR3 nucleotides read TGTGCCAGCAGTTACTCGAACAGGGTGAGCGAGCAGTTCTTC. This sequence encodes CASSYSNRVSEQFF. V gene TRBV6-2 or TRBV6-3 combines with J gene TRBJ2-1, with a possible D match to TRBD1 (6 bases). The germline V gene has CDR1 MNHEY and CDR2 SVGEGT. Trimming cost V 0 bases and J 10 bases, with 13 bases left between them. The CDR3 contains 14 residues.

This chain uses TRBV5-4 with TRBJ1-5; perhaps TRBD1 as D (5 bases). The CDR3 has 14 residues. Germline V gene sequence: CDR1 SGHNT, CDR2 YYREEE (reference sequence). Between the trimmed V and J ends, which lost 1 base and 4 bases, there was a span of 9 bases. The CDR3 sequence: CASSLSGGNQPQHF. The CDR3 nucleotides are TGTGCCAGCAGCTTGTCGGGGGGGAATCAGCCCCAGCATTTT.

The chain couples TRBV5-1 to TRBJ2-5; 10 positions agree with TRBD1. V shed 3 bases and J 5 bases; nucleotides not matched to a gene: 4. The V gene's germline CDR1 is SGHRS and CDR2 YFSETQ. The CDR3 length is 14 residues. The CDR3: CASSSGQGVETQYF. The DNA of the CDR3 is TGCGCCAGCAGCTCTGGACAGGGGGTCGAGACCCAGTACTTC.

The chain links TRBV4-1 to TRBJ2-7; 8 bases agree with TRBD1. Germline V gives CDR1 MGHRA, CDR2 YSYEKL. J was trimmed by 2 bases and V by 4 bases; bases with no gene match: 7. The CDR3 contains 15 residues. This CDR3 is CASSPTGASTYEQYF. The CDR3 DNA is TGCGCCAGCAGCCCGACAGGGGCTTCCACCTACGAGCAGTACTTC.

This rearrangement joins TRBV6-5 to TRBJ1-2, with D perhaps matching TRBD1 (6 bases). Germline lookup yields CDR1 MNHEY and CDR2 SVGAGI. V was cut by 5 bases and J by 8 bases, with 12 bases left in between. The CDR3 length is 12 residues. CDR3 in amino acids: CASSTRGKGYTF. The CDR3 bases are TGTGCCAGCAGTACCAGGGGTAAGGGCTACACCTTC.

This sequence joins TRBV5-1 and TRBJ1-5; unclear D gene. Germline CDR1 is SGHRS and CDR2 is YFSETQ. This CDR3 region has 12 residues. V was pared by 4 bases and J by 5 bases, with 7 bases between. As DNA, the CDR3 is TGCGCCAGCAGCCTACCTTATCAGCCCCAGCATTTT. It specifies CASSLPYQPQHF.